The 19 T cell receptor beta chains below all came from one sample that was sequenced in a study of blood T cell repertoires in COVID-19. Clones were read by immunoSEQ multiplex PCR, and TCRdb kept only the in-frame ones, dropping some. This sample has more than 85,000 clones, with roughly four fifths found just once. Specimen: peripheral blood. These receptors all come from a man between 70 and 80 years old with acute or convalescent COVID-19.

Concerning this clone: Other nucleotide sequences in the sample specify the same CDR3. The rearrangement uses TRBV30 and TRBJ2-2; possibly TRBD1 for D (7 bases). From germline, CDR1 is GTSNPN and CDR2 SVGIG (reference sequence). V gave up 0 bases and J gave up 0 bases, with 11 bases separating them. The CDR3 is 16 residues long. The CDR3 bases are TGTGCCTGGAGTGTAGGAGGGGGCGCGAACACCGGGGAGCTGTTTTTT. As protein: CAWSVGGGANTGELFF.

This clone was found a few times. The chain recombines TRBV28 with TRBJ1-1; D not certain. V was pared by 3 bases and J by 0 bases, with 11 bases between. Germline CDR1 MDHEN, CDR2 SYDVKM. The CDR3 loop spans 15 amino acids. The chain's CDR3 is CASSFTSTMNTEAFF. CDR3 in DNA: TGTGCCAGCAGTTTTACATCAACGATGAACACTGAAGCTTTCTTT.

This chain uses TRBV6-5 with TRBJ1-6, with a tentative D call TRBD1 (6 bases). The V gene's germline CDR1 is MNHEY and CDR2 SVGAGI. V lost 4 bases, J lost 5 bases, and 15 bases lay in between. The CDR3 runs to 16 residues. The CDR3 DNA follows: TGTGCCAGCAGTTGGAGCGTACAGGGAGATAATTCACCCCTCCACTTT. Encoded protein: CASSWSVQGDNSPLHF.

This chain links TRBV29-1 with TRBJ2-2, with D possibly matching TRBD2 (7 bases). V gave up 6 bases and J gave up 2 bases, with 19 bases separating them. The CDR3 runs 16 residues. Germline CDR1 reads SQVTM; CDR2 reads ANQGSEA. CDR3 bases: TGCAGCGTGCGGGGGACACCGAACTTAAACACCGGGGAGCTGTTTTTT. It codes for CSVRGTPNLNTGELFF.

The chain uses TRBV7-9 and TRBJ1-1; tentatively, D is TRBD1 (5 bases). CDR1 is SEHNR, CDR2 FQNEAQ, per germline (reference sequence). This CDR3 is built from 15 residues. Trimming pared 0 bases from V and 6 bases from J, leaving 14 bases between. CDR3 region: CASSLARVEGSEAFF. CDR3 coding DNA: TGTGCCAGCAGCTTAGCCAGGGTTGAAGGCTCTGAAGCTTTCTTT.

V usage is TRBV30 and J usage is TRBJ1-2; the D gene is possibly TRBD1 (5 bases). This CDR3 region has 14 residues. The ends were cut back, 2 bases at V and 5 bases at J, with 15 bases in the middle. Germline values: CDR1 GTSNPN, CDR2 SVGIG (reference sequence). DNA of the CDR3: TGTGCCTGGAGTCGACAGCAGTCCAGATATGGCTACACCTTC. Translating it yields CAWSRQQSRYGYTF.

This clone has only one observation. The V and J genes are TRBV19 and TRBJ1-4; tentatively, D is TRBD1 (6 bases). Germline V gene sequence: CDR1 LNHDA, CDR2 SQIVND (reference sequence). The CDR3 extends over 15 amino acids. With 4 bases removed from V and 4 bases from J, the gap between germline ends came to 13 bases. In DNA, the CDR3 is TGTGCCAGTAGTAGAGGGACACCGGATAATGAAAAACTGTTTTTT. It translates to CASSRGTPDNEKLFF.

The chain carries TRBV2 and TRBJ2-2, with 12 bases identical to TRBD2. The V segment lost 8 bases and the J segment 4 bases; nucleotides outside the gene matches: 8. The CDR3 sequence is 16 residues long. Germline loops: CDR1 SNHLY, CDR2 FYNNEI. As DNA, the CDR3 is TGTGCCAGCCGACTAGCGGGAGATGATGTCACCGGGGAGCTGTTTTTT. Its protein product is CASRLAGDDVTGELFF. The whole variable domain, filled in from reference TRBV2 and TRBJ2-2, reads EPEVTQTPSHQVTQMGQEVILRCVPISNHLYFYWYRQILGQKVEFLVSFYNNEISEKSEIFDDQFSVERPDGSNFTLKIRSTKLEDSAMYFCASRLAGDDVTGELFFGEGSRLTVL.

The chain joins TRBV7-2 to TRBJ2-5; 8 bases agree with TRBD1. Germline loops: CDR1 SGHTA, CDR2 FQGNSA. With 5 bases clipped from V and 2 bases from J, the junction kept 7 bases outside the gene matches. This CDR3 contains 15 residues. CDR3 bases: TGTGCCAGCAGCCTCGGGACAGGCCCACAAGAGACCCAGTACTTC. Protein: CASSLGTGPQETQYF.

The V call is TRBV5-6, the J call TRBJ1-1; maybe TRBD1 (6 bases). Germline lookup yields CDR1 SGHDT and CDR2 YYEEEE. With 5 bases removed from V and 3 bases from J, the gap between germline ends came to 14 bases. The CDR3 length is 14 residues. CDR3 sequence (DNA): TGTGCCAGCAGACTGACTGGGGGCTACACTGAAGCTTTCTTT. It yields the protein CASRLTGGYTEAFF.

This sequence joins TRBV28 and TRBJ1-5; D gene uncertain. CDR1 and CDR2 (germline): MDHEN, SYDVKM. The CDR3 covers 14 residues. V was pared by 5 bases and J by 0 bases, with 8 bases between. In nucleotides, the CDR3 is TGTGCCAGCAGTGAGATAGATAGCAATCAGCCCCAGCATTTT. Residues: CASSEIDSNQPQHF. The variable domain in full, with the rest retrieved from reference TRBV28 and TRBJ1-5, is DVKVTQSSRYLVKRTGEKVFLECVQDMDHENMFWYRQDPGLGLRLIYFSYDVKMKEKGDIPEGYSVSREKKERFSLILESASTNQTSMYLCASSEIDSNQPQHFGDGTRLSIL.

This clone was picked up one time. The chain uses TRBV5-5 and TRBJ2-3; 8 bases line up with TRBD2. Germline loops: CDR1 SGHKS, CDR2 YYEKEE (reference sequence). This CDR3 region has 15 residues. The J segment lost 4 bases and the V segment lost 4 bases, leaving 8 bases of the junction unmatched. CDR3 sequence reads: CASSRSGSYADTQYF. In DNA form, the CDR3 reads TGTGCCAGCAGCCGAAGCGGGAGTTACGCAGATACGCAGTATTTT.

This sequence joins TRBV10-3 and TRBJ1-3; D is perhaps TRBD1 (5 bases). The ends were cut back, 0 bases at V and 12 bases at J, with 12 bases in the middle. This CDR3 has 13 residues. Germline loops: CDR1 ENHRY, CDR2 SYGVKD. Written as DNA, the CDR3 is TGTGCCATCAGTGAGTCGCAGGGCATCAGCATATATTTT. Translated, it gives CAISESQGISIYF.

DNA of the CDR3: TGTGCCAGCAGGCCGGCGGGGCTGTCTGGAAACACCATATATTTT. Translation gives CASRPAGLSGNTIYF. This chain connects TRBV27 to TRBJ1-3; a possible D gene is TRBD1 (5 bases). Trimming cost V 6 bases and J 1 base, with 13 bases left between them. The CDR3 has 15 amino acids. CDR1 and CDR2 (germline): MNHEY, SMNVEV (reference sequence).

This sequence joins TRBV6-5 and TRBJ1-1; the D is unclear. Germline V lookup: CDR1 MNHEY, CDR2 SVGAGI. There are 15 residues in the CDR3. Trimming cost V 2 bases and J 0 bases, with 10 bases left between them. The DNA of the CDR3 is TGTGCCAGCAGTTACGAATACGGGATGAACACTGAAGCTTTCTTT. This gives the protein CASSYEYGMNTEAFF.

This chain connects TRBV6-5 to TRBJ2-1, with D perhaps matching TRBD2 (5 bases). The CDR3 loop spans 12 amino acids. Per germline, CDR1 MNHEY and CDR2 SVGAGI. Trimming took off 5 bases at V and 9 bases at J, with 11 bases between the two ends. CDR3 sequence reads: CASSPDSGEQFF. Written as DNA, the CDR3 is TGTGCCAGCAGTCCGGACTCCGGTGAGCAGTTCTTC.

V gene TRBV5-1 combines with J gene TRBJ2-5; 10 bases map to TRBD1. Germline V gene lookup returns CDR1 SGHRS and CDR2 YFSETQ. The CDR3 runs to 14 residues. The trim removed 0 bases at V and 5 bases at J, leaving 1 base unmatched. Here the CDR3 DNA reads TGCGCCAGCAGCTTGGGACAGGGGGCGGAGACCCAGTACTTC. Residues: CASSLGQGAETQYF.

DNA of the CDR3: TGTGCCTGGCGGGTTAGACAGAGAATAGTACGTCTTGTTGAAAAACTGTTTTTT. Translating it yields CAWRVRQRIVRLVEKLFF. The genes are TRBV30 and TRBJ1-4; perhaps TRBD1 as D (5 bases). The CDR3 is 18 residues long. The V and J ends lost 5 bases and 7 bases respectively, with 29 bases between them. CDR1 and CDR2 from the germline V gene are GTSNPN and SVGIG (reference sequence).

The chain carries TRBV7-2 and TRBJ2-3; 7 nucleotides line up with TRBD2. V shed 2 bases, J shed 6 bases, and the junction held 8 bases outside the gene matches. Germline loops: CDR1 SGHTA, CDR2 FQGNSA. The CDR3 totals 15 residues. DNA for the CDR3: TGTGCCAGCAGCTTATTTGCGGGAGTAGGGGATACGCAGTATTTT. Its translation is CASSLFAGVGDTQYF.